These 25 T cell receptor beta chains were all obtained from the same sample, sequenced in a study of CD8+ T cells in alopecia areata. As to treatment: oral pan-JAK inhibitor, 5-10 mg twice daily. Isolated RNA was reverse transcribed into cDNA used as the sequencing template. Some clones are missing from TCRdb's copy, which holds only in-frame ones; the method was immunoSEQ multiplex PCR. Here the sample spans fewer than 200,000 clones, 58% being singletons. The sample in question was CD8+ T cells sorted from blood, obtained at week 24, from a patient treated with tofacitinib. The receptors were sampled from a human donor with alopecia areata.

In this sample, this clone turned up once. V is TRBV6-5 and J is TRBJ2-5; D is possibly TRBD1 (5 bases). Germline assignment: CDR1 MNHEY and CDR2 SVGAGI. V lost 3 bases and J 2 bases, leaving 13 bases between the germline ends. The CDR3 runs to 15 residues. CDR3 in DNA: TGTGCCAGCAGTTATGGTGGGCCAGGGCAAGAGACCCAGTACTTC. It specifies CASSYGGPGQETQYF.

DNA of the CDR3: TGTGCCAGCAGAAGGGGGGTAGACCAAGAGACCCAGTACTTC. This translates into CASRRGVDQETQYF. The chain combines TRBV2 with TRBJ2-5; D may be TRBD1 or TRBD2 (6 bases each). The CDR3 runs to 14 residues. Germline V gene data show CDR1 as SNHLY and CDR2 as FYNNEI. V lost 6 bases and J 0 bases, leaving 11 bases between the germline ends.

The CDR3 bases are TGCAGCGTCCTTATAACGGAAGGGGTGAACGGGGAGCTGTTTTTT. Protein: CSVLITEGVNGELFF. The J gene is TRBJ2-2, the V gene TRBV29-1; the D gene is possibly TRBD1 (5 bases). This CDR3 has 15 amino acids. V was shortened by 6 bases and J by 7 bases, with 21 bases between the two germline ends. Germline V gene lookup returns CDR1 SQVTM and CDR2 ANQGSEA.

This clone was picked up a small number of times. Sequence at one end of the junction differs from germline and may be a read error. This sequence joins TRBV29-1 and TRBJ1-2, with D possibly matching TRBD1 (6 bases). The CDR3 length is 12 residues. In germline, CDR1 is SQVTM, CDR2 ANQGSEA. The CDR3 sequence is CSVEGGVRGYTF. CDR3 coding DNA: TGCAGCGTGGAAGGGGGAGTGAGGGGCTACACCTTC.

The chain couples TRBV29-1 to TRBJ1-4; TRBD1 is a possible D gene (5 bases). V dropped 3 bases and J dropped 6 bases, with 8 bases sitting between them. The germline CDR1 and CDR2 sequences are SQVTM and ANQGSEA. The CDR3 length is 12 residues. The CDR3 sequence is CSVDSGDEKLFF. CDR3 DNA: TGCAGCGTTGATTCGGGGGATGAAAAACTGTTTTTT.

The CDR3 sequence: CASSYSVSYNEQFF. CDR3 sequence (DNA): TGCGCCAGCAGCTATTCAGTCTCCTACAATGAGCAGTTCTTC. The V call is TRBV5-1, the J call TRBJ2-1; no firm D call. The CDR3 runs 14 residues. Trimming shortened V by 3 bases and J by 0 bases, and 7 bases separated the two germline ends. Germline CDR1 SGHRS, CDR2 YFSETQ.

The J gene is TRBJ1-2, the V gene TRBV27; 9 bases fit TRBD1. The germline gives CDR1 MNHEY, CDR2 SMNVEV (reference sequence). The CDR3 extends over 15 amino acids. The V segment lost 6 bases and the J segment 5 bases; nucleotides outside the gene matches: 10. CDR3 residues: CASRGTGLIDYGYTF. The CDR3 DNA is TGTGCCAGCAGGGGGACAGGGCTTATCGATTATGGCTACACCTTC.

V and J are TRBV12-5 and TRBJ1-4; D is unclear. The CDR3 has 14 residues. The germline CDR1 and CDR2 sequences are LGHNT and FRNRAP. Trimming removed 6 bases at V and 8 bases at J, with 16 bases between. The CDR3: CASGSALGIEKLFF. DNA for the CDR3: TGTGCTAGTGGCTCCGCTTTGGGAATCGAAAAACTGTTTTTT.

CDR3 loop: CASSVDRELHF. DNA for the CDR3: TGTGCCAGCAGCGTAGACAGGGAGCTCCACTTT. J is TRBJ1-6 and V is TRBV9; tentatively, D is TRBD1 (6 bases). Trimming pared 0 bases from V and 16 bases from J, leaving 8 bases between. Looked up from germline, CDR1 is SGDLS and CDR2 is YYNGEE. The CDR3 totals 11 residues.

This CDR3 reads CAWSVAGNQPQHF. As DNA, the CDR3 is TGTGCCTGGAGTGTTGCGGGCAATCAGCCCCAGCATTTT. The chain couples TRBV30 to TRBJ1-5; D gene ambiguous. Germline CDR1 is GTSNPN and CDR2 is SVGIG (reference sequence). The CDR3 runs 13 residues. The ends were cut back, 0 bases at V and 2 bases at J, with 5 bases in the middle.

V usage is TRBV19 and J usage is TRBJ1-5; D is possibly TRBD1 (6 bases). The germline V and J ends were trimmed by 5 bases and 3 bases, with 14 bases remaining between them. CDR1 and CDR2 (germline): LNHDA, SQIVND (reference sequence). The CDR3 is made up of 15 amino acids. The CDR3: CASSFSGTYNQPQHF. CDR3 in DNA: TGTGCCAGTAGTTTCTCCGGGACATACAATCAGCCCCAGCATTTT.

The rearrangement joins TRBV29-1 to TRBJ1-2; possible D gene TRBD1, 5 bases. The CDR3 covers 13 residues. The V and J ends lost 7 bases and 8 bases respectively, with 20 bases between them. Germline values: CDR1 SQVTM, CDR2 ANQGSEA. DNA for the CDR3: TGCAGCGGCGCAGGGCAGGGAATTCGGGGCTACACCTTC. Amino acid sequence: CSGAGQGIRGYTF.

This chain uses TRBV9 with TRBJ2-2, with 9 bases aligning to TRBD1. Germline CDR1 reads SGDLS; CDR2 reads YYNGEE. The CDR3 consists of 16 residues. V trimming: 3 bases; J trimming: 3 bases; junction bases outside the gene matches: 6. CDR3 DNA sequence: TGTGCCAGCAGCGGAACGGGACAGGGTCACACCGGGGAGCTGTTTTTT. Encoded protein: CASSGTGQGHTGELFF.

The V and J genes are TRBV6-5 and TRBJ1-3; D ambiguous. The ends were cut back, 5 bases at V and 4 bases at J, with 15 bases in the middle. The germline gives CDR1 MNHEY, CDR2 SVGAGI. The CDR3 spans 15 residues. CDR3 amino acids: CASSPGTYLGNTIYF. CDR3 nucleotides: TGTGCCAGCAGTCCCGGCACCTATCTCGGAAACACCATATATTTT.

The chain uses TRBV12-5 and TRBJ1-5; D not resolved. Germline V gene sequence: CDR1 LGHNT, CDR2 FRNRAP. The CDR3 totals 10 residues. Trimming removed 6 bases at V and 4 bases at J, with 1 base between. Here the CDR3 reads CASGNQPQHF. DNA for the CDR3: TGTGCTAGTGGGAATCAGCCCCAGCATTTT.

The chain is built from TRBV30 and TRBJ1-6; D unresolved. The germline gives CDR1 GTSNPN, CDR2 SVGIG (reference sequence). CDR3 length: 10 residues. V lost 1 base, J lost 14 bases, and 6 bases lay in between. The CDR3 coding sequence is TGTGCCTGGAGTGGACTCACCCTCCACTTT. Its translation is CAWSGLTLHF.

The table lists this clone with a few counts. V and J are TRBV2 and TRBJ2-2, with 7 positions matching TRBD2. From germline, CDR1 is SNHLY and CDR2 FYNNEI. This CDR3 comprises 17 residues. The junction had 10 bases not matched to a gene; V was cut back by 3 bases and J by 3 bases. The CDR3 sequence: CASSEIGAGVDTGELFF. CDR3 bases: TGTGCCAGCAGTGAGATTGGGGCGGGGGTGGACACCGGGGAGCTGTTTTTT.

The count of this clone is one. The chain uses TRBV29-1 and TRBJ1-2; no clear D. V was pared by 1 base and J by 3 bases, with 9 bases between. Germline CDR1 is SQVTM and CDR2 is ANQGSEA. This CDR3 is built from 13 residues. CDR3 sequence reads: CSVEVVDDYGYTF. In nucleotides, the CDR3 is TGCAGCGTTGAAGTGGTCGATGACTATGGCTACACCTTC.

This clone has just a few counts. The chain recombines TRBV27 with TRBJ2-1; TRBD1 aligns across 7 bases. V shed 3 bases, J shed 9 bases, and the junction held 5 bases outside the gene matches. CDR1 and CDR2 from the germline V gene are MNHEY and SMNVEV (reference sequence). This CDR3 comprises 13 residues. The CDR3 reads CASSFEGAGEQFF. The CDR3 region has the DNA TGTGCCAGCAGTTTCGAGGGGGCTGGTGAGCAGTTCTTC.

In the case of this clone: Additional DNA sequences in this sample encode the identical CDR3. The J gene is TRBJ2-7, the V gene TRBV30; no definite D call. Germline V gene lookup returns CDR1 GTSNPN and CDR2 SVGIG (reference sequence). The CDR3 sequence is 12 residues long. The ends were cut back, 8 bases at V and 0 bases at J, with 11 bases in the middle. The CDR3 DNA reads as TGTGCCGGTACAGTTAGCTCCTACGAGCAGTACTTC. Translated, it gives CAGTVSSYEQYF.

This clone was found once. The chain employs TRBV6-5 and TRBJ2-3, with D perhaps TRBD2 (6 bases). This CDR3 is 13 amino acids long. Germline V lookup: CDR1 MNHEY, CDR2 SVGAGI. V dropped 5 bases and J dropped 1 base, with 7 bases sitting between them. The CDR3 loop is CASSRGGTDTQYF. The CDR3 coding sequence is TGTGCCAGCAGTCGCGGGGGCACAGATACGCAGTATTTT.

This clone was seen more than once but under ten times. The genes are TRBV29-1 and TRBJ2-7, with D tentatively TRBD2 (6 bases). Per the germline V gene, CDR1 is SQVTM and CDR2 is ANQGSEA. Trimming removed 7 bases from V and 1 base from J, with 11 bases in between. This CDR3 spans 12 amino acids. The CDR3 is CSAREISYEQYF. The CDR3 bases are TGCAGCGCTCGGGAGATATCCTACGAGCAGTACTTC.

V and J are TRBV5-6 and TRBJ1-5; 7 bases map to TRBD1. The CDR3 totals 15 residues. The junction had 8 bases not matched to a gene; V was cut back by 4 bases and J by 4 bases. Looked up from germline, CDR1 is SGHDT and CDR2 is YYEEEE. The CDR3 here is CASSPWTGSNQPQHF. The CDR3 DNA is TGTGCCAGCAGCCCATGGACAGGTTCTAATCAGCCCCAGCATTTT.

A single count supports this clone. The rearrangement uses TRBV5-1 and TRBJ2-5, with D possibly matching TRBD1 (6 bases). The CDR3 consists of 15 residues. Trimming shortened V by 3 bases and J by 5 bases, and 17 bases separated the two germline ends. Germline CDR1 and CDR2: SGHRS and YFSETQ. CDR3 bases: TGCGCCAGCAGCTCCGAGGGATCAAGGGGGGAGACCCAGTACTTC. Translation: CASSSEGSRGETQYF.

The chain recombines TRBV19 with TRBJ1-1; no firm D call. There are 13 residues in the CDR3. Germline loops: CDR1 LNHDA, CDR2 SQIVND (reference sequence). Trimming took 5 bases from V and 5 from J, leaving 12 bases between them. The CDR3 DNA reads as TGTGCCAGTAGTCAGACAATCTCTACTGAAGCTTTCTTT. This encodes CASSQTISTEAFF.